This entry features one T cell receptor beta chain sequence. The authors' processing: Scientists estimated how many nucleated cells there were by amplifying reference gene primers. Using immunoSEQ multiplex PCR, the repertoire was profiled, and TCRdb retains in-frame clones only, with some absent. V and J calls and clone size are copied from that table; D and trimming were computed from the DNA. Of about 270,000 clones in the sample, 88% were seen once. Germline CDR1 and CDR2: KGHDR and SFDVKD. CDR3 size: 14 residues. V lost 7 bases and J lost 3; bases outside the gene matches: 4. The entry originates in a study of blood T cell repertoires in COVID-19. At the level of the study: Italy, Spain and the United States were the sources of the convalescent and acute COVID-19 samples.

The chain has TRBV24-1 and TRBJ1-5; 8 bases are a match to TRBD1. This TCR was sampled from a woman aged 55 to 70 in a cohort exposed to, infected with or recovered from COVID-19 (not recorded which). Material for sequencing was PBMCs or T cells enriched from blood (not recorded which). Here the CDR3 DNA reads TGTGCCACCAGAGCGACAGGGGACAATCAGCCCCAGCATTTT. Residues: CATRATGDNQPQHF.